This T cell receptor (beta chain) came from a study of naive and memory T cell subsets. Findings and caveats of the study: Clonotypes are single alpha or beta chains, not paired receptors. Findings for naive and memory subsets could not be checked against ground truth. Especially in CD8 cells, naive repertoires contained a few larger clonotypes, possibly CD45RA-re-expressing memory cells.

Germline V gene lookup returns CDR1 MDHEN and CDR2 SYDVKM. CDR3 length equals 14 residues. V was clipped by 2 bases and J by 6 bases, with 14 bases between them. This clonotype was observed a handful of times. Its antigen is not identified. Two oligonucleotides, mixed equimolar, formed the beta constant-region primer covering TRBC1 and TRBC2. Ligated cDNA was amplified by four rounds of PCR with nested alpha and beta constant-region primers and SP2. MiXCR, run by TCRdb on the UMI-ligation and nested PCR reads, gives a single entry per CDR3 protein. The sample comprises over 110,000 distinct CDR3 sequences, about 20% of which are singletons, and more than 0.6% rests with the top ten.

The sequence derives from a human donor in good health. The chain couples TRBV28 to TRBJ2-7; D call uncertain. Source material: naive CD8+ T cells from blood. CDR3 sequence: CASSLLRSVPEQYF. The CDR3 nucleotides are TGTGCCAGCAGTTTACTGAGGTCGGTCCCCGAGCAGTACTTC.